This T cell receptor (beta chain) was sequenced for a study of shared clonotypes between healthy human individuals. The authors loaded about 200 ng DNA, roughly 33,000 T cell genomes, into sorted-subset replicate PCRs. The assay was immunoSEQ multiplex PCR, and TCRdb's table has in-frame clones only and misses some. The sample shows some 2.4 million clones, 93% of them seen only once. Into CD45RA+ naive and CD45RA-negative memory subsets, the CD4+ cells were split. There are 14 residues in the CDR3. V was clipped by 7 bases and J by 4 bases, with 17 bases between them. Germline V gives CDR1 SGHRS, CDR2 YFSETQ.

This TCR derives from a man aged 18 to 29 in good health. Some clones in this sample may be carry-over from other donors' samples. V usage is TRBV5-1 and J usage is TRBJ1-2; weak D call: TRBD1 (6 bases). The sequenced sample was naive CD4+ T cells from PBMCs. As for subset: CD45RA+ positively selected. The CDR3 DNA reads TGCGCCAGCGGAGAACAGGGTGGGGGCTATGGCTACACCTTC. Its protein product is CASGEQGGGYGYTF.